This TCR beta chain was identified during a study of Ad26.COV2.S vaccination and SARS-CoV-2 variants. Study-level background: Donor got 5x10^10 or 1x10^11 viral particles of Ad26.COV2.S. Study observations and caveats: Vaccine and placebo groups showed comparable non-spike TCR breadth. People who got the vaccine had more spike-specific TCR breadth than people who got placebo.

With regard to this clone: What it binds is not known.

The sample's treatment: around 19 received Ad26.COV2.S at low or high dose, single or two shots; about 5 received placebo; per-sample allocation not given. Samples were taken on day 63 after the first vaccine or placebo injection. The administered vaccine (an Ad26 vector) expressed Wuhan-strain SARS-CoV-2 spike. TCRdb's table, derived via immunoSEQ multiplex PCR, lists solely in-frame clones and lacks some. Of approximately 300,000 clones listed, 70% to 90% were seen once; the top ten hold approximately 1.9%. Germline loops: CDR1 SGHRS, CDR2 YFSETQ. V lost 5 bases, J lost 3 bases, and 15 bases lay in between. The CDR3 covers 14 residues.

The source material was peripheral blood, sampled in a trial of Ad26.COV2.S vaccine versus placebo. The rearrangement uses TRBV5-1 and TRBJ2-7; D assignment may be TRBD1 or TRBD2 (5 bases each). This sequence originates from a person aged 18-65 years who received the Ad26.COV2.S COVID-19 vaccine or a placebo. CDR3 sequence reads: CASSFTGRYYEQYF. The DNA for the CDR3 is TGCGCCAGCAGTTTCACGGGGCGATACTACGAGCAGTACTTC.